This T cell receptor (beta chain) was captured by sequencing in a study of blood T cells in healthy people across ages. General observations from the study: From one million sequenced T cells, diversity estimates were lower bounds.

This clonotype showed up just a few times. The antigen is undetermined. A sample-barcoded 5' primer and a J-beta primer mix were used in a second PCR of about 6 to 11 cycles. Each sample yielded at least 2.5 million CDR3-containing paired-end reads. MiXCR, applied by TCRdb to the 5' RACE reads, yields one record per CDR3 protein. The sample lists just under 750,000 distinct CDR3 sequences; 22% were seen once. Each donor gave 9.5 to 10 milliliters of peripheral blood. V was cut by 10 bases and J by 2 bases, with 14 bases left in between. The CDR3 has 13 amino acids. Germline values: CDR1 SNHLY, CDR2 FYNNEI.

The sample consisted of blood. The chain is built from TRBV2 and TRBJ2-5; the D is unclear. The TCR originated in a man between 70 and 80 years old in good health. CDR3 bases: TGTGCCATCAAGGGCCAGACACAAGAGACCCAGTACTTC. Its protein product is CAIKGQTQETQYF. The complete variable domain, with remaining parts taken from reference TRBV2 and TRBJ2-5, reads EPEVTQTPSHQVTQMGQEVILRCVPISNHLYFYWYRQILGQKVEFLVSFYNNEISEKSEIFDDQFSVERPDGSNFTLKIRSTKLEDSAMYFCAIKGQTQETQYFGPGTRLLVL.